The clone carrying this TCR beta chain has more than one count but fewer than ten. Its target is unknown. The CDR3 length is 12 residues. Trimming stripped 7 bases from V and 1 base from J, with 7 bases between. The germline gives CDR1 MNHNY, CDR2 SVGAGI (reference sequence). These data belong to a study of cytotoxic CD8 clonotypes in ibrutinib-treated CLL. Study-level background: The patients, roughly twelve relapsed/refractory and roughly 15 treatment-naive, included around 17 who were IGHV unmutated. Response samples were obtained once patients had received a median around twelve months of treatment, range 6 to 36.

General observations from the study: Baseline clonality exceeded age-matched healthy donors and tracked circulating CD8+ T-cell counts. Few clonotypes were public, and these shrank or held steady under treatment.

This table comes from immunoSEQ multiplex PCR, and its TCRdb copy is limited to in-frame clones, with some not included. The sample yields over 200,000 clones, 70% to 75% seen once. This TCR derives from a human donor with chronic lymphocytic leukemia. The V gene is TRBV6-6, the J gene TRBJ1-1; no clear D. The sequencing here drew on PBMCs, taken after 12 months of ibrutinib treatment. The CDR3 loop reads CASTLENTEAFF. For the CDR3, the DNA is TGTGCCAGCACCCTCGAGAACACTGAAGCTTTCTTT.